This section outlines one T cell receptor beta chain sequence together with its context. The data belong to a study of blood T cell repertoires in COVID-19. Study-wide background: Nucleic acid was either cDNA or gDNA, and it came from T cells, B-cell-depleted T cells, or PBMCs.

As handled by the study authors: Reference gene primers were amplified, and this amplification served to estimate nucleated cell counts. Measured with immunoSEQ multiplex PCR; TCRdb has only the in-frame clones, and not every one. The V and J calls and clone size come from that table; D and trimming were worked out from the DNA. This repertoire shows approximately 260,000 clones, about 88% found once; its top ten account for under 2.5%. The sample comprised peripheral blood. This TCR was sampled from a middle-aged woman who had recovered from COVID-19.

As DNA, the CDR3 is TGTGCCAGCCACACAGCACAGGGGTTGGGCTACACCTTC. It is translated as CASHTAQGLGYTF. The chain has TRBV6-5 and TRBJ1-2, with 7 nucleotides matching TRBD1. V shed 8 bases, J shed 8 bases, and the junction held 11 bases outside the gene matches. The CDR3 is made up of 13 amino acids. Per the germline V gene, CDR1 is MNHEY and CDR2 is SVGAGI.